A single sample gave rise to the 23 T cell receptor beta chains below, sequenced in a study of vaccination effects on CD4 cells after COVID-19. These receptors are not linked to any known antigen. Sequencing was preceded by expansion of antigen-specific CD4+ T cells with viral peptide pools in the ViraFEST assay. Researchers isolated CD4+ T cells once approximately ten days of culture had elapsed. Vaccinees lacked prior SARS-CoV-2 infection and tested negative for nucleocapsid antibodies. Only in-frame clones appear in the TCRdb table, and some are missing; sequencing was by immunoSEQ multiplex PCR. The profile covers approximately 25,000 clones, with roughly two thirds appearing a single time and 10% to 13% taken by the ten largest. The source material was CD4+ T cells from PBMCs cultured with SARS-CoV-2 spike peptides, sampled before COVID-19 vaccination. These receptor sequences come from a human donor who received a COVID-19 vaccine.

J is TRBJ2-1 and V is TRBV6-5, with D perhaps TRBD1 or TRBD2 (6 bases each). V lost 0 bases to trimming and J lost 1 base, with 7 bases between them. CDR1 and CDR2 (germline): MNHEY, SVGAGI. This CDR3 is 15 amino acids long. The CDR3 sequence: CASSYSGGSYNEQFF. In DNA, the CDR3 is TGTGCCAGCAGTTACTCAGGGGGGTCCTACAATGAGCAGTTCTTC.

The chain is built from TRBV6-1 and TRBJ2-1, with 14 bases aligning to TRBD2. Per germline, CDR1 MNHNS and CDR2 SASEGT. This CDR3 comprises 17 residues. With 3 bases clipped from V and 3 bases from J, the junction kept 4 bases outside the gene matches. The CDR3 loop is CASSDLGLAGGYNEQFF. The CDR3 DNA is TGTGCCAGCAGTGACTTAGGACTAGCGGGGGGCTACAATGAGCAGTTCTTC.

The table lists this clone with a few counts. CDR3 loop: CASSDGYREKLFF. In DNA form, the CDR3 reads TGTGCCAGCAGTGATGGATACCGTGAAAAACTGTTTTTT. This sequence joins TRBV6-1 and TRBJ1-4, with no clear D. The V gene's germline CDR1 is MNHNS and CDR2 SASEGT. V shed 3 bases and J shed 7 bases, with 9 bases lying between them. The CDR3 is 13 amino acids.

About this clone itself: At one boundary the junction diverges from the germline segment, which might be a read error. The V call is TRBV6-5, the J call TRBJ1-2; TRBD1 matches 9 bases. Germline V gives CDR1 MNHEY, CDR2 SVGAGI. CDR3 size: 14 residues. CDR3 sequence reads: CASSYLTGGAVTFF. The CDR3, as DNA: TGTGCCAGCAGTTACCTAACAGGGGGCGCGGTCACCTTCTTC.

This clone is classed as medium-sized. The chain recombines TRBV10-3 with TRBJ1-1; TRBD1 aligns across 7 bases. Germline values: CDR1 ENHRY, CDR2 SYGVKD. This CDR3 has 15 residues. The junction had 6 bases not matched to a gene; V was cut back by 3 bases and J by 2 bases. The CDR3: CAISDSGTVNTEAFF. The CDR3 region has the DNA TGTGCCATCAGTGATTCCGGGACAGTAAACACTGAAGCTTTCTTT.

This sequence joins TRBV5-4 and TRBJ1-1; 7 bases match TRBD1. Germline V gene sequence: CDR1 SGHNT, CDR2 YYREEE (reference sequence). This CDR3 spans 16 amino acids. The trim removed 0 bases at V and 0 bases at J, leaving 5 bases unmatched. The CDR3 reads CASSLAGQTMNTEAFF. The CDR3 DNA reads as TGTGCCAGCAGCTTGGCGGGACAGACAATGAACACTGAAGCTTTCTTT.

This clone turned up a few times. V and J are TRBV4-2 and TRBJ2-7, with a possible D match to TRBD1 (6 bases). The CDR3 runs to 14 residues. V lost 1 base and J 7 bases, leaving 14 bases between the germline ends. The germline CDR1 and CDR2 sequences are LGHNA and YNFKEQ. The CDR3 DNA reads TGTGCCAGCAGCCAAGTGTCTAAGCAGGGGGAGCAGTACTTC. Translating it yields CASSQVSKQGEQYF.

V and J are TRBV9 and TRBJ2-1; D is perhaps TRBD2 (6 bases). Trimming removed 0 bases at V and 8 bases at J, with 15 bases between. CDR1 and CDR2 from the germline V gene are SGDLS and YYNGEE. The CDR3 runs 15 residues. The CDR3: CASSVGLVRSDEQFF. The CDR3 nucleotides are TGTGCCAGCAGCGTAGGACTAGTAAGATCCGATGAGCAGTTCTTC.

This clone has only a few counts. The CDR3 loop is CASSPRRDGAFF. The CDR3 DNA reads TGTGCCAGCAGCCCAAGACGGGACGGGGCTTTCTTT. J is TRBJ1-1 and V is TRBV11-2; TRBD1 is a possible D gene (5 bases). The CDR3 is 12 residues long. V gave up 5 bases and J gave up 11 bases, with 15 bases separating them. Germline V gives CDR1 SGHAT, CDR2 FQNNGV. Complete variable domain (other parts from reference TRBV11-2 and TRBJ1-1): EAGVAQSPRYKIIEKRQSVAFWCNPISGHATLYWYQQILGQGPKLLIQFQNNGVVDDSQLPKDRFSAERLKGVDSTLKIQPAKLEDSAVYLCASSPRRDGAFFGQGTRLTVV.

This sequence joins TRBV5-1 and TRBJ1-4; D remains unclear. The germline V and J ends were trimmed by 0 bases and 0 bases, with 3 bases remaining between them. The CDR3 contains 14 residues. Germline V gene sequence: CDR1 SGHRS, CDR2 YFSETQ. For the CDR3, the DNA is TGCGCCAGCAGCTTGGGTGCAACTAATGAAAAACTGTTTTTT. Encoded protein: CASSLGATNEKLFF.

V gene TRBV20-1 combines with J gene TRBJ1-1; TRBD1 might be the D (5 bases). The CDR3 has 10 residues. V was clipped by 6 bases and J by 11 bases, with 13 bases between them. Per the germline V gene, CDR1 is DFQATT and CDR2 is SNEGSKA (reference sequence). CDR3 amino acids: CSAWDGSAFF. The CDR3 DNA follows: TGCAGTGCATGGGACGGGAGCGCTTTCTTT.

This clone has just a few counts. The chain carries TRBV6-5 and TRBJ1-6, with a tentative D call TRBD1 (6 bases). The CDR3 is made up of 13 amino acids. Per germline, CDR1 MNHEY and CDR2 SVGAGI. Trimming left V 6 bases short and J 5 bases short, with 8 bases between. The CDR3 loop reads CASSNRDNSPLHF. For the CDR3, the DNA is TGTGCCAGCAGCAACAGGGATAATTCACCCCTCCACTTT.

In its sample, this clone was seen a few times. The gene calls are TRBV18 and TRBJ2-1; 11 bases are shared with TRBD2. Trimming at V came to 2 bases and at J to 1 base, leaving 4 bases not matched to a gene. CDR3 length: 17 residues. Germline lookup yields CDR1 KGHSH and CDR2 LQKENI. Here the CDR3 reads CASSPTSGGRSYNEQFF. For the CDR3, the DNA is TGTGCCAGCTCACCAACTAGCGGGGGCCGTTCCTACAATGAGCAGTTCTTC.

The V call is TRBV10-3, the J call TRBJ1-3; 7 bases agree with TRBD1. With 3 bases clipped from V and 2 bases from J, the junction kept 1 base outside the gene matches. This CDR3 has 14 residues. Per the germline V gene, CDR1 is ENHRY and CDR2 is SYGVKD. The DNA of the CDR3 is TGTGCCATCAGTGATACAGGGGCTGGAAACACCATATATTTT. It encodes CAISDTGAGNTIYF.

The chain employs TRBV6-1 and TRBJ1-2; TRBD1 agrees at 8 bases. Per germline, CDR1 MNHNS and CDR2 SASEGT. There are 15 residues in the CDR3. The V gene end was trimmed by 1 base and the J gene end by 2 bases; junction bases not matched to a gene: 3. CDR3 sequence (DNA): TGTGCCAGCAGTGAAGGAAGGACAGGGAACTATGGCTACACCTTC. Protein sequence: CASSEGRTGNYGYTF.

In the case of this clone: Other DNA sequences in this specimen translate into the identical CDR3. This rearrangement joins TRBV5-1 to TRBJ2-7; D possibly corresponds to TRBD1 (7 bases). The V gene's germline CDR1 is SGHRS and CDR2 YFSETQ. This CDR3 spans 15 amino acids. Trimming took off 0 bases at V and 1 base at J, with 11 bases between the two ends. The DNA of the CDR3 is TGCGCCAGCAGCTTGGAGGCAGGGGGGTCCTACGAGCAGTACTTC. It specifies CASSLEAGGSYEQYF.

The V call is TRBV15, the J call TRBJ1-1; D unclear. The length of the CDR3 is 15 residues. Germline CDR1 and CDR2: LNHNV and YYDKDF (reference sequence). Trimming removed 0 bases at V and 0 bases at J, with 8 bases between. The DNA for the CDR3 is TGTGCCACCAGCAGAGAATCGACAATGAACACTGAAGCTTTCTTT. It encodes CATSRESTMNTEAFF.

This chain uses TRBV9 with TRBJ2-5, with 15 nucleotides matching TRBD2. The CDR3 runs to 17 residues. Germline V gene data show CDR1 as SGDLS and CDR2 as YYNGEE. The J segment lost 5 bases and the V segment lost 3 bases, leaving 8 bases of the junction unmatched. This CDR3 reads CASSDPGLAGGVETQYF. As DNA, the CDR3 is TGTGCCAGCAGCGACCCGGGACTAGCGGGGGGTGTGGAGACCCAGTACTTC.

V and J are TRBV19 and TRBJ1-1, with D possibly being TRBD1 (6 bases). The CDR3 totals 16 residues. The germline CDR1 and CDR2 sequences are LNHDA and SQIVND (reference sequence). V was trimmed by 7 bases and J by 1 base, leaving 19 bases between them. The CDR3 reads CASKRGSTVANTEAFF. CDR3 nucleotide sequence: TGTGCCAGTAAAAGGGGGAGCACAGTTGCGAACACTGAAGCTTTCTTT.

The chain links TRBV3-1 (or the pseudogene TRBV3-2) to TRBJ2-3; possibly TRBD2 for D (6 bases). Germline V gene lookup returns CDR1 LGHDT and CDR2 YNNKEL (reference sequence). The CDR3 spans 13 residues. V dropped 1 base and J dropped 5 bases, with 7 bases sitting between them. CDR3 bases: TGTGCCAGCAGCCAAGCGGAGGGAGATACGCAGTATTTT. It encodes CASSQAEGDTQYF.

This chain links TRBV4-2 with TRBJ2-3; 7 bases line up with TRBD2. The V and J ends lost 1 base and 2 bases, in that order; junction bases with no gene match: 6. The CDR3 runs 16 residues. Germline CDR1 and CDR2: LGHNA and YNFKEQ. The CDR3 coding sequence is TGTGCCAGCAGCCAAGGGGCTAGCGGTAACACAGATACGCAGTATTTT. Translated: CASSQGASGNTDTQYF.

The rearrangement uses TRBV6-6 and TRBJ1-1, with D unresolved. CDR1 is MNHNY, CDR2 SVGAGI, per germline (reference sequence). The CDR3 totals 14 residues. The V gene lost 5 bases and the J gene lost 2 bases, with 12 bases spanning the gap. The CDR3 sequence: CASSIRTANTEAFF. The CDR3 bases are TGTGCCAGCAGTATAAGGACCGCAAACACTGAAGCTTTCTTT.

The chain is built from TRBV6-5 and TRBJ2-1, with D unresolved. The CDR3 is 12 amino acids. Germline V gene sequence: CDR1 MNHEY, CDR2 SVGAGI. V dropped 5 bases and J dropped 8 bases, with 10 bases sitting between them. The CDR3 region is CASSRGYDEQFF. The DNA of the CDR3 is TGTGCCAGCAGTCGCGGTTACGATGAGCAGTTCTTC.